The 27 T cell receptor beta chains given below trace back to one sample, sequenced in a study of blood T cell repertoires in COVID-19. Assay used: immunoSEQ multiplex PCR; TCRdb lists only in-frame clones, some missing. The sample carries about 240,000 clones, roughly 87% recorded once. Material for sequencing was PBMCs or T cells enriched from blood (not recorded which). The receptors originated from a woman aged 25-40 years with acute COVID-19.

The chain is built from TRBV6-5 and TRBJ2-7; TRBD1 aligns across 9 bases. V lost 6 bases to trimming and J lost 2 bases; unmatched junction nucleotides: 8. Germline CDR1 and CDR2: MNHEY and SVGAGI. CDR3 size: 15 residues. The CDR3 reads CASRPRDRAPYEQYF. In DNA form, the CDR3 reads TGTGCCAGCAGACCCCGGGACAGGGCGCCCTACGAGCAGTACTTC.

The rearrangement joins TRBV24-1 to TRBJ2-1; D is uncertain. The V end lost 7 bases, the J end lost 4 bases, and 10 bases lay between the germline ends. Germline V gene lookup returns CDR1 KGHDR and CDR2 SFDVKD. The CDR3 is 13 residues long. The DNA of the CDR3 is TGTGCCACCAGCCAGCGCGGATACAATGAGCAGTTCTTC. It is translated as CATSQRGYNEQFF.

The chain recombines TRBV5-1 with TRBJ1-1; D ambiguous. Germline CDR1 is SGHRS and CDR2 is YFSETQ. The CDR3 runs 15 residues. Trimming took 4 bases from V and 5 from J, leaving 18 bases between them. The CDR3 DNA reads TGCGCCAGCAGCCTTATTGACACGTCGGAAACTGAAGCTTTCTTT. Translated: CASSLIDTSETEAFF.

A single count supports this clone. The chain is built from TRBV6-5 and TRBJ2-1; D is unresolved. Germline V gives CDR1 MNHEY, CDR2 SVGAGI. V lost 8 bases to trimming and J lost 4 bases, with 12 bases between them. This CDR3 spans 13 amino acids. Here the CDR3 DNA reads TGTGCCAGCGGAGTAGCTCCGTACAATGAGCAGTTCTTC. Translating it yields CASGVAPYNEQFF.

The chain is built from TRBV2 and TRBJ1-1; unclear D gene. CDR3 length equals 13 residues. V was clipped by 5 bases and J by 3 bases, with 10 bases between them. Germline V lookup: CDR1 SNHLY, CDR2 FYNNEI. CDR3 sequence: CASSSNPYTEAFF. CDR3 sequence (DNA): TGTGCCAGCAGTTCTAACCCCTACACTGAAGCTTTCTTT.

The rearrangement uses TRBV6-6 and TRBJ2-7; 7 nucleotides line up with TRBD1. Per the germline V gene, CDR1 is MNHNY and CDR2 is SVGAGI (reference sequence). J gave up 4 bases and V 10 bases, and 13 bases lay outside the gene matches. CDR3 size: 14 residues. In DNA form, the CDR3 reads TGTGCCACTAGGGGCCTGGGACAGTTGTACGAGCAGTACTTC. Its translation is CATRGLGQLYEQYF.

The sample holds one count of this clone. The CDR3 reads CASRTSASSYNSPLHF. CDR3 nucleotides: TGTGCCAGTAGGACTTCAGCCAGCTCCTATAATTCACCCCTCCACTTT. This rearrangement joins TRBV19 to TRBJ1-6; unclear D gene. Trimming took 6 bases from V and 0 from J, leaving 12 bases between them. The CDR3 is 16 residues long. From germline, CDR1 is LNHDA and CDR2 SQIVND (reference sequence).

The V and J genes are TRBV27 and TRBJ1-1; D might be TRBD1 (5 bases). Germline V gene sequence: CDR1 MNHEY, CDR2 SMNVEV (reference sequence). V gave up 4 bases and J gave up 0 bases, with 12 bases separating them. The CDR3 contains 15 residues. The CDR3 loop reads CASSSIPGMNTEAFF. The CDR3 DNA follows: TGTGCCAGCAGTTCCATTCCAGGGATGAACACTGAAGCTTTCTTT.

The sample holds a few counts of this clone. The rearrangement joins TRBV18 to TRBJ2-5; D is undetermined. Germline V gives CDR1 KGHSH, CDR2 LQKENI. V lost 0 bases and J lost 3, with 5 bases in between. The CDR3 is 13 amino acids. The CDR3 is CASSPPTEETQYF. DNA of the CDR3: TGTGCCAGCTCACCACCGACTGAAGAGACCCAGTACTTC. The complete variable domain, with remaining parts taken from reference TRBV18 and TRBJ2-5, reads NAGVMQNPRHLVRRRGQEARLRCSPMKGHSHVYWYRQLPEEGLKFMVYLQKENIIDESGMPKERFSAEFPKEGPSILRIQQVVRGDSAAYFCASSPPTEETQYFGPGTRLLVL.

The chain joins TRBV18 to TRBJ1-1; D is perhaps TRBD1 (6 bases). Germline CDR1 reads KGHSH; CDR2 reads LQKENI. V was cut by 4 bases and J by 3 bases, with 12 bases left in between. CDR3 length: 14 amino acids. As DNA, the CDR3 is TGTGCCAGCTCACAAACAGGGTTCTACACTGAAGCTTTCTTT. Its translation: CASSQTGFYTEAFF. Full variable domain (rest looked up from reference TRBV18 and TRBJ1-1): NAGVMQNPRHLVRRRGQEARLRCSPMKGHSHVYWYRQLPEEGLKFMVYLQKENIIDESGMPKERFSAEFPKEGPSILRIQQVVRGDSAAYFCASSQTGFYTEAFFGQGTRLTVV.

The chain has TRBV27 and TRBJ2-7; a weak D match, TRBD1 (6 bases). The CDR3 is 13 residues long. Trimming left V 5 bases short and J 1 base short, with 9 bases between. The V gene's germline CDR1 is MNHEY and CDR2 SMNVEV (reference sequence). The CDR3 here is CASSPDRSYEQYF. DNA of the CDR3: TGTGCCAGCAGTCCGGACAGATCCTACGAGCAGTACTTC.

The J gene is TRBJ2-7, the V gene TRBV5-1, with a tentative D call TRBD1 (5 bases). The ends were cut back, 0 bases at V and 5 bases at J, with 6 bases in the middle. The germline V gene encodes CDR1 SGHRS and CDR2 YFSETQ. There are 12 residues in the CDR3. CDR3 amino acids: CASSLEGDEQYF. Here the CDR3 DNA reads TGCGCCAGCAGCTTGGAAGGGGACGAGCAGTACTTC. Together with reference TRBV5-1 and TRBJ2-7, the CDR3 gives the full variable domain: KAGVTQTPRYLIKTRGQQVTLSCSPISGHRSVSWYQQTPGQGLQFLFEYFSETQRNKGNFPGRFSGRQFSNSRSEMNVSTLELGDSALYLCASSLEGDEQYFGPGTRLTVT.

The chain employs TRBV27 and TRBJ1-2; D uncertain. The CDR3 totals 14 residues. V was trimmed by 5 bases and J by 4 bases, leaving 14 bases between them. The germline gives CDR1 MNHEY, CDR2 SMNVEV (reference sequence). The CDR3 sequence is CASSPRETFYGYTF. CDR3 in DNA: TGTGCCAGCAGTCCCCGGGAGACCTTCTATGGCTACACCTTC.

This chain connects TRBV19 to TRBJ1-1, with TRBD1 as a possible D gene (5 bases). The V gene's germline CDR1 is LNHDA and CDR2 SQIVND (reference sequence). The CDR3 has 12 residues. V was trimmed by 9 bases and J by 6 bases, leaving 14 bases between them. CDR3 sequence (DNA): TGTGCCAGCGGGGGTGACTACGCTGAAGCTTTCTTT. Encoded protein: CASGGDYAEAFF.

The rearrangement links TRBV3-1 (or the pseudogene TRBV3-2) to TRBJ2-5, with 8 bases matching TRBD1. This CDR3 region has 15 residues. Germline loops: CDR1 LGHDT, CDR2 YNNKEL (reference sequence). V gave up 6 bases and J gave up 5 bases; unmatched junction bases: 11. CDR3 sequence (DNA): TGTGCCAGCAGTTACCTGACAGGGGTCGGGGAGACCCAGTACTTC. Protein product: CASSYLTGVGETQYF.

The V gene is TRBV2, the J gene TRBJ2-3; D may be TRBD1 (5 bases). V was shortened by 3 bases and J by 0 bases, with 10 bases between the two germline ends. This CDR3 has 15 residues. CDR1 is SNHLY, CDR2 FYNNEI, per germline. The CDR3 DNA is TGTGCCAGCAGTGAGTCAGGGTTGAGCACAGATACGCAGTATTTT. Its translation: CASSESGLSTDTQYF.

CDR3 bases: TGTGCCAGCAGCTTAGCGCAGGGCGCCTCTGGAAACACCATATATTTT. Amino acids: CASSLAQGASGNTIYF. This chain connects TRBV7-2 to TRBJ1-3; maybe TRBD1 (5 bases). The CDR3 has 16 residues. V shed 0 bases and J shed 0 bases, with 9 bases lying between them. Germline V lookup: CDR1 SGHTA, CDR2 FQGNSA.

The genes are TRBV12-3 or TRBV12-4 and TRBJ1-1, with no clear D. V was cut by 6 bases and J by 0 bases, with 5 bases left in between. This CDR3 has 12 residues. The CDR3 here is CASSTLNTEAFF. The DNA of the CDR3 is TGTGCCAGCAGCACTCTGAACACTGAAGCTTTCTTT.

This sequence joins TRBV4-1 and TRBJ1-1; tentative D call: TRBD1 (5 bases). The CDR3 consists of 15 residues. Germline CDR1 is MGHRA and CDR2 is YSYEKL. Deletions cut 0 bases from V and 1 base from J, with 9 bases between. The CDR3 loop reads CASSQDGAGNTEAFF. The CDR3, as DNA: TGCGCCAGCAGCCAAGATGGGGCAGGGAACACTGAAGCTTTCTTT.

The chain uses TRBV29-1 and TRBJ2-2, with D possibly TRBD2 on 6 matching bases. Germline-derived CDR1 and CDR2 are SQVTM and ANQGSEA. V was cut by 5 bases and J by 5 bases, with 9 bases left in between. This CDR3 region has 12 residues. This CDR3 is CSVLAGTGELFF. The DNA of the CDR3 is TGCAGCGTTCTGGCGGGGACCGGGGAGCTGTTTTTT.

The chain is built from TRBV6-1 and TRBJ2-7, with TRBD2 as a possible D gene (6 bases). Germline-derived CDR1 and CDR2 are MNHNS and SASEGT. The V end was cut by 1 base, the J end by 3 bases, with 7 bases between. The CDR3 covers 13 residues. As DNA, the CDR3 is TGTGCCAGCAGTGAAGGGGGGGACTACGAGCAGTACTTC. Its translation: CASSEGGDYEQYF.

In this sample, this clone turned up once. The chain recombines TRBV13 with TRBJ2-1, with D tentatively TRBD1 (6 bases). Germline lookup yields CDR1 PRHDT and CDR2 FYEKMQ (reference sequence). CDR3 length: 16 amino acids. V lost 4 bases and J 8 bases, leaving 21 bases between the germline ends. CDR3 DNA: TGTGCCAGCAGCTCCTTCTCAGGGGCGATCGACGATGAGCAGTTCTTC. Its translation: CASSSFSGAIDDEQFF.

This clone occurred a few times. The chain combines TRBV5-6 with TRBJ1-2; TRBD1 matches at 8 bases. V was pared by 0 bases and J by 7 bases, with 5 bases of the junction left unmatched. The CDR3 extends over 14 amino acids. The germline CDR1 and CDR2 sequences are SGHDT and YYEEEE. This chain's CDR3 is CASSLDPQGVGYTF. The CDR3 DNA is TGTGCCAGCAGCTTGGATCCACAGGGGGTTGGCTACACCTTC.

The CDR3: CASSRSGGPTYEQYF. The CDR3 nucleotides read TGTGCCAGCAGCCGAAGCGGGGGACCAACCTACGAGCAGTACTTC. This rearrangement joins TRBV6-2 or TRBV6-3 to TRBJ2-7, with 8 bases lining up with TRBD2. The germline V gene has CDR1 MNHEY and CDR2 SVGEGT. The CDR3 runs 15 residues. The junction had 9 bases not matched to a gene; V was cut back by 6 bases and J by 2 bases.

This chain connects TRBV18 to TRBJ1-2; 7 positions match TRBD1. Germline V gives CDR1 KGHSH, CDR2 LQKENI. There are 14 residues in the CDR3. The V and J ends lost 2 bases and 6 bases, in that order; junction bases with no gene match: 6. The CDR3 DNA reads as TGTGCCAGCTCACCAACAGGGGCAGTTGATGGCTACACCTTC. Protein: CASSPTGAVDGYTF.

The chain joins TRBV24-1 to TRBJ2-1; D gene ambiguous. Trimming removed 4 bases at V and 7 bases at J, with 4 bases between. The CDR3 has 11 amino acids. Per the germline V gene, CDR1 is KGHDR and CDR2 is SFDVKD. In DNA, the CDR3 is TGTGCCACCAGTGACCGTAATGAGCAGTTCTTC. It yields the protein CATSDRNEQFF.

The V and J genes are TRBV5-4 and TRBJ1-1, with no clear D. The CDR3 sequence is 15 residues long. Germline CDR1 SGHNT, CDR2 YYREEE (reference sequence). V was cut by 0 bases and J by 4 bases, with 13 bases left in between. The CDR3 sequence: CASSLELGVSTEAFF. In DNA form, the CDR3 reads TGTGCCAGCAGCTTGGAACTCGGAGTGAGCACTGAAGCTTTCTTT.